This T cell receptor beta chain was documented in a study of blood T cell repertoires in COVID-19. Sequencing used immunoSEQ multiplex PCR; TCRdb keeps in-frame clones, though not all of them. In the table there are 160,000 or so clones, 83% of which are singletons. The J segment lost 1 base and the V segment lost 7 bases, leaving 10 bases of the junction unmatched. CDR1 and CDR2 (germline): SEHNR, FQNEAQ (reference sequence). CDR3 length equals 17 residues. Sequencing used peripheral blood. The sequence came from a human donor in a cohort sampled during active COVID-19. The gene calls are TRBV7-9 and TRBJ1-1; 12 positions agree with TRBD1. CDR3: CASTFPRDRGPNTEAFF. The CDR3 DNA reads TGTGCCAGCACCTTCCCGAGGGACAGGGGGCCGAACACTGAAGCTTTCTTT. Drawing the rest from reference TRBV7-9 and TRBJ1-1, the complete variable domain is DTGVSQNPRHKITKRGQNVTFRCDPISEHNRLYWYRQTLGQGPEFLTYFQNEAQLEKSRLLSDRFSAERPKGSFSTLEIQRTEQGDSAMYLCASTFPRDRGPNTEAFFGQGTRLTVV.